The rows below give T cell receptor beta chains drawn from one sample of a study of blood T cell repertoires in COVID-19. Profiling relied on immunoSEQ multiplex PCR, and the TCRdb table lists in-frame clones only, not all of them. Counted here are approximately 12,000 clones, approximately 80% occurring once; the ten biggest clones make up about 25%. The sequencing input was peripheral blood. Receptor source: a man aged 40-55 years with active or convalescent COVID-19. CDR3s include the opening cysteine and the closing phenylalanine or tryptophan. A D gene is named only where the DNA matches it firmly. Where a row states a size, it is once, few, many or the class of an expanded clone; other rows omit it.

DNA | CDR3 | D | size | J | V
TGTGCCACCAGCAGAGACAACTCTGGGGCCAACGTCCTGACTTTC | CATSRDNSGANVLTF | - | - | TRBJ2-6 | TRBV15
TGTGCCAGCAGCTTCGGTAGGGGTTGGGAGACCCAGTACTTC | CASSFGRGWETQYF | - | - | TRBJ2-5 | TRBV5-5
TGTGCCAGTAGCGTAGGCGGGGGGAACTACAATGAGCAGTTCTTC | CASSVGGGNYNEQFF | TRBD2 | - | TRBJ2-1 | TRBV19
TGTGCCAGCAGCCCCACTGCGGGAGGGGGAGGAATAAACATTCAGTACTTC | CASSPTAGGGGINIQYF | TRBD2 | - | TRBJ2-4 | TRBV7-9
TGTGCCAGCAGTTTTAGCGGGACTGTATACGAGCAGTACTTC | CASSFSGTVYEQYF | TRBD2 | - | TRBJ2-7 | TRBV5-8
TGTGCCAGCAGCCAGGGACTAACTAATGAAAAACTGTTTTTT | CASSQGLTNEKLFF | - | - | TRBJ1-4 | TRBV7-2
TGTGCCAGCAGCTTAGAACGCGGTTCAGGGCGGCCCCAGCATTTT | CASSLERGSGRPQHF | - | - | TRBJ1-5 | TRBV7-8
TGTGCCAGCAGCCCTATTAGGGGAGGGAGCTATGGCTACACCTTC | CASSPIRGGSYGYTF | - | - | TRBJ1-2 | TRBV7-9
TGTGCCAGCAGCTTAAGGGGGCGCTACAATGAGCAGTTCTTC | CASSLRGRYNEQFF | TRBD1 | few | TRBJ2-1 | TRBV5-6
TGTGCCAGCATCATCCACACACAGGGGACCTACGAGCAGTACTTC | CASIIHTQGTYEQYF | TRBD1 | - | TRBJ2-7 | TRBV7-3
TGTGCCAGCACCCCCTCGGTAACAGAGGGATCCTACGAGCAGTACTTC | CASTPSVTEGSYEQYF | - | few | TRBJ2-7 | TRBV4-2
TGTGCCAGCAGCTTTGGACTACCCACCACCGGGGAGCTGTTTTTT | CASSFGLPTTGELFF | - | - | TRBJ2-2 | TRBV3-1/TRBV3-2
TGTGCCAGCAGCTTTAGCAGCTCCTACGAGCAGTACTTC | CASSFSSSYEQYF | - | - | TRBJ2-7 | TRBV5-4
TGCGCCAGCAGCAGCGACGTCTCTGGGGGGAATGAGCAGTTCTTC | CASSSDVSGGNEQFF | - | few | TRBJ2-1 | TRBV5-1
TGTGCCAGCTCACCCGGGACAGGGGAGGCAAGTGACTACACCTTC | CASSPGTGEASDYTF | TRBD1 | - | TRBJ1-2 | TRBV18
TGTGCCAGCAGTCAGGGATTTCCTTACGAGCAGTACTTC | CASSQGFPYEQYF | - | - | TRBJ2-7 | TRBV25-1
TGCGCCAGCAGCCAAGCCGGGGGTGGGTTTGAGCAGTTCTTC | CASSQAGGGFEQFF | - | - | TRBJ2-1 | TRBV4-3
TGTGCCAGCAGTTTAAGGGGGTTCTATAGCAATCAGCCCCAGCATTTT | CASSLRGFYSNQPQHF | - | once | TRBJ1-5 | TRBV28
TGTGCCAGCAGTGATTACCCGAGCTCCTACGAGCAGTACTTC | CASSDYPSSYEQYF | - | - | TRBJ2-7 | TRBV6-2/TRBV6-3
TGTGCCAGCAGCTTAGGGACAGGGGGCGGCTATGGCTACACCTTC | CASSLGTGGGYGYTF | TRBD1 | medium-sized | TRBJ1-2 | TRBV7-9
TGTGCCAGCAGCTTAGAACTAGCGGGAGCAGATACGCAGTATTTT | CASSLELAGADTQYF | TRBD2 | - | TRBJ2-3 | TRBV7-2
TGTGCCAGCAGCCCCGGGCAGGGAGGAAACACCATATATTTT | CASSPGQGGNTIYF | - | - | TRBJ1-3 | TRBV5-4
TGCGCCAGCAGCCAAGAATATATAGATACGCAGTATTTT | CASSQEYIDTQYF | - | - | TRBJ2-3 | TRBV4-1
TGTGCCATCAGTGGGGGGCGTGGACAGGGAGGGGTCAATGAGCAGTTCTTC | CAISGGRGQGGVNEQFF | - | - | TRBJ2-1 | TRBV10-3
TGTGCCAGCAGTCCCCCGGGGGGGTACAATCAGCCCCAGCATTTT | CASSPPGGYNQPQHF | - | once | TRBJ1-5 | TRBV28
TGTGCCAGTAGTATACGACAAGGGAGTACTGGGGCCAACGTCCTGACTTTC | CASSIRQGSTGANVLTF | - | few | TRBJ2-6 | TRBV19
TGTGCCAGCACCGGACAGGGGTCCATTAGCAATCAGCCCCAGCATTTT | CASTGQGSISNQPQHF | TRBD1 | once | TRBJ1-5 | TRBV2
TGTGCTAGTGGTTTGGATTTCGCATTGCAGGTTTTGAATGAGCAGTTCTTC | CASGLDFALQVLNEQFF | - | - | TRBJ2-1 | TRBV12-5
TGTGCCAGCAGTCTATCACAGGTGAACACTGAAGCTTTCTTT | CASSLSQVNTEAFF | - | - | TRBJ1-1 | TRBV2
TGTGCCAGCCCCGACAGGGACACTCCTGGCGAGCAGTACTTC | CASPDRDTPGEQYF | TRBD1 | few | TRBJ2-7 | TRBV7-9
TGTGCCAGCAGCCCCGACTACCGCAGCTCCTACAATGAGCAGTTCTTC | CASSPDYRSSYNEQFF | - | - | TRBJ2-1 | TRBV4-2
TGTGCCAGCAGTCCAGACCCCGGACAGTCCTACGAGCAGTACTTC | CASSPDPGQSYEQYF | - | - | TRBJ2-7 | TRBV25-1
TGTGCCAGCAGCTCCCCCGGGGGGGGGACAGAGACCCAGTACTTC | CASSSPGGGTETQYF | TRBD2 | - | TRBJ2-5 | TRBV7-9
TGTGCTAGCAGCCCAGGACAGGGGTCCTACAATGAGCAGTTCTTC | CASSPGQGSYNEQFF | TRBD1 | - | TRBJ2-1 | TRBV7-7
TGTGCCACCAGTGATTTGGGCAGGGGGCGAAGCCAAGAGACCCAGTACTTC | CATSDLGRGRSQETQYF | TRBD1 | - | TRBJ2-5 | TRBV24-1
TGTGCCACCTCCGGGGATAGCAATCAGCCCCAGCATTTT | CATSGDSNQPQHF | - | - | TRBJ1-5 | TRBV6-5
TGTGCCAGCAGCAGGGAGGTCGGGGAGCTGTTTTTT | CASSREVGELFF | - | - | TRBJ2-2 | TRBV5-4
TGTGCCAGCAGCCGGACAGGGGTCTATCAGCCCCAGCATTTT | CASSRTGVYQPQHF | TRBD1 | - | TRBJ1-5 | TRBV7-8
TGTGCCAGTAGTTTCTCGTCTAGGGGGGGTAGGGATGAGCAGTTCTTC | CASSFSSRGGRDEQFF | - | - | TRBJ2-1 | TRBV19
TGTGCCACCAGTGAACCCACGGACAGGCCTGTGAATTCACCCCTCCACTTT | CATSEPTDRPVNSPLHF | TRBD1 | - | TRBJ1-6 | TRBV24-1
TGTGCCAGCTCCACAACCGAGGAGGGGAAGCAGTATTTT | CASSTTEEGKQYF | - | - | TRBJ2-3 | TRBV18
TGTGCCACCACCGACAGTTTGAACACCGGGGAGCTGTTTTTT | CATTDSLNTGELFF | - | - | TRBJ2-2 | TRBV6-5
TGCAGCGTTGAAGGGGGACAGGGGTATGGCTACACCTTC | CSVEGGQGYGYTF | TRBD1 | - | TRBJ1-2 | TRBV29-1
TGTGCCAGCAGCCAGCTCTTAGCGGCAAACACCGGGGAGCTGTTTTTT | CASSQLLAANTGELFF | - | - | TRBJ2-2 | TRBV3-1/TRBV3-2
TGTGCCAGCAGTTTAACGGGTGGTGGAACTGAAGCTTTCTTT | CASSLTGGGTEAFF | - | - | TRBJ1-1 | TRBV27
TGTGCCAGCAGCTCTGGGGGACAGGAGACCTCCTATAATTCACCCCTCCACTTT | CASSSGGQETSYNSPLHF | TRBD1 | - | TRBJ1-6 | TRBV11-3
TGTGCCAGCAGCACGCGGGGGCTTGGCTACACCTTC | CASSTRGLGYTF | - | - | TRBJ1-2 | TRBV9